The 18 T cell receptor beta chains in this list originate from one sample, sequenced in a study of blood T cell repertoires in COVID-19. Profiled with immunoSEQ multiplex PCR; TCRdb holds only in-frame clones, not every one. The sample lists some 400,000 clones; more than 85% were seen once. The sequenced sample was PBMCs or T cells enriched from blood (not recorded which). Every receptor here comes from a woman aged 40-49 years who had been exposed to COVID-19.

This clone was observed a single time. J is TRBJ2-3 and V is TRBV28, with TRBD1 matching 7 bases. V was clipped by 6 bases and J by 2 bases; unmatched bases: 8. Germline-derived CDR1 and CDR2 are MDHEN and SYDVKM. The CDR3 has 15 residues. CDR3 in DNA: TGTGCCAGCAGGCCTGGGACAGTATTCACAGATACGCAGTATTTT. Its translation: CASRPGTVFTDTQYF.

V is TRBV7-2 and J is TRBJ1-5; TRBD1 is a possible D gene (5 bases). Trimming shortened V by 3 bases and J by 5 bases, and 20 bases separated the two germline ends. Per germline, CDR1 SGHTA and CDR2 FQGNSA. The CDR3 length is 17 residues. CDR3 nucleotides: TGTGCCAGCAGCTTGTTTGTTAGCAGGGAAACGTATCAGCCCCAGCATTTT. This gives the protein CASSLFVSRETYQPQHF. Using reference TRBV7-2 and TRBJ1-5 for the parts outside the CDR3, the full variable domain is GAGVSQSPSNKVTEKGKDVELRCDPISGHTALYWYRQSLGQGLEFLIYFQGNSAPDKSGLPSDRFSAERTGGSVSTLTIQRTQQEDSAVYLCASSLFVSRETYQPQHFGDGTRLSIL.

The chain has TRBV7-9 and TRBJ2-1, with 11 bases lining up with TRBD2. The CDR3 runs 15 residues. Germline-derived CDR1 and CDR2 are SEHNR and FQNEAQ (reference sequence). V lost 5 bases, J lost 4 bases, and 4 bases stayed unmatched. CDR3 loop: CASSRGTSGYNEQFF. As DNA, the CDR3 is TGTGCCAGCAGCCGCGGGACTAGCGGATACAATGAGCAGTTCTTC.

This chain connects TRBV19 to TRBJ2-3; maybe TRBD1 (6 bases). Germline CDR1 is LNHDA and CDR2 is SQIVND (reference sequence). The length of the CDR3 is 13 residues. Trimming stripped 3 bases from V and 6 bases from J, with 10 bases between. CDR3 protein: CASSIRQADTQYF. The CDR3 nucleotides are TGTGCCAGTAGTATCCGACAGGCTGATACGCAGTATTTT.

The chain couples TRBV6-5 to TRBJ1-2; no firm D call. Germline V gives CDR1 MNHEY, CDR2 SVGAGI. Trimming left V 3 bases short and J 0 bases short, with 11 bases between. The CDR3 spans 15 residues. CDR3 nucleotide sequence: TGTGCCAGCAGTTATAGGAGAGCTTCTAACTATGGCTACACCTTC. Translated: CASSYRRASNYGYTF.

The J gene is TRBJ1-3, the V gene TRBV10-3; the D gene is possibly TRBD1 (5 bases). V lost 0 bases and J 3 bases, leaving 12 bases between the germline ends. The CDR3 contains 16 residues. Looked up from germline, CDR1 is ENHRY and CDR2 is SYGVKD. The CDR3: CAISESPGGNGNTIYF. CDR3 coding DNA: TGTGCCATCAGTGAGTCGCCTGGGGGGAATGGAAACACCATATATTTT.

This clone appeared a single time. The gene calls are TRBV7-9 and TRBJ2-7, with D perhaps TRBD1 (6 bases). Looked up from germline, CDR1 is SEHNR and CDR2 is FQNEAQ (reference sequence). The ends were cut back, 4 bases at V and 5 bases at J, with 15 bases in the middle. The CDR3 covers 14 residues. The CDR3 region has the DNA TGTGCCAGCAGCTCCCGGACAGAAGAGGACGAGCAGTACTTC. Its protein product is CASSSRTEEDEQYF.

This clone was observed a single time. The rearrangement joins TRBV5-1 to TRBJ2-3; TRBD2 might be the D (5 bases). Trimming took 4 bases from V and 1 from J, leaving 10 bases between them. Germline V gene sequence: CDR1 SGHRS, CDR2 YFSETQ. The CDR3 is made up of 14 amino acids. The CDR3 bases are TGCGCCAGCAGCACGGACTGGGGCACAGATACGCAGTATTTT. Its protein is CASSTDWGTDTQYF.

The chain combines TRBV3-1 (or the pseudogene TRBV3-2) with TRBJ2-2; 8 bases are a match to TRBD2. Losses at the gene ends were 3 bases for V and 1 base for J; bases not matched to a gene: 1. The CDR3 length is 15 residues. The germline V gene encodes CDR1 LGHDT and CDR2 YNNKEL (reference sequence). The CDR3 reads CASSQAGGNTGELFF. CDR3 DNA: TGTGCCAGCAGCCAGGCGGGGGGGAACACCGGGGAGCTGTTTTTT.

This chain uses TRBV19 with TRBJ1-2, with D possibly matching TRBD1 (6 bases). Germline V gene lookup returns CDR1 LNHDA and CDR2 SQIVND (reference sequence). The CDR3 length is 16 residues. With 4 bases removed from V and 7 bases from J, the gap between germline ends came to 22 bases. The CDR3 sequence is CASSTRDNSFYGGYTF. DNA for the CDR3: TGTGCCAGTAGTACCCGGGACAACTCATTTTATGGTGGCTACACCTTC.

The chain carries TRBV6-5 and TRBJ2-2, with 11 positions matching TRBD1. The CDR3 is made up of 15 amino acids. CDR1 and CDR2 from the germline V gene are MNHEY and SVGAGI. V shed 2 bases and J 4 bases; nucleotides not matched to a gene: 0. CDR3 residues: CASSYGTGGTGELFF. Written as DNA, the CDR3 is TGTGCCAGCAGTTACGGGACAGGGGGCACCGGGGAGCTGTTTTTT.

The gene calls are TRBV18 and TRBJ2-7; maybe TRBD1 (5 bases). The CDR3 totals 16 residues. V lost 1 base and J lost 0, with 13 bases in between. The germline V gene has CDR1 KGHSH and CDR2 LQKENI. This chain's CDR3 is CASSPRGLRASYEQYF. CDR3 nucleotide sequence: TGTGCCAGCTCACCACGGGGCCTCCGGGCCTCCTACGAGCAGTACTTC.

The J gene is TRBJ1-1, the V gene TRBV9; D gene unclear. Trimming took off 5 bases at V and 5 bases at J, with 13 bases between the two ends. The CDR3 length is 13 residues. Germline CDR1 and CDR2: SGDLS and YYNGEE. The chain's CDR3 is CASSERGLTEAFF. Here the CDR3 DNA reads TGTGCCAGCAGTGAGAGAGGGCTTACTGAAGCTTTCTTT.

The chain is built from TRBV4-1 and TRBJ2-2; 8 bases align to TRBD2. Germline lookup yields CDR1 MGHRA and CDR2 YSYEKL. The CDR3 has 17 amino acids. V gave up 2 bases and J gave up 1 base; unmatched junction bases: 6. As DNA, the CDR3 is TGCGCCAGCAGCCAAACCTTAGCGGGGCTGAACACCGGGGAGCTGTTTTTT. It specifies CASSQTLAGLNTGELFF.

This chain connects TRBV5-1 to TRBJ1-1; D unresolved. The CDR3 has 14 amino acids. From germline, CDR1 is SGHRS and CDR2 YFSETQ. V dropped 5 bases and J dropped 0 bases, with 11 bases sitting between them. The CDR3 sequence: CASRPGGMNTEAFF. CDR3 nucleotides: TGCGCCAGCAGGCCGGGAGGCATGAACACTGAAGCTTTCTTT.

This chain uses TRBV5-4 with TRBJ2-5; the match to TRBD1 covers 7 bases. From germline, CDR1 is SGHNT and CDR2 YYREEE (reference sequence). The J segment lost 4 bases and the V segment lost 0 bases, leaving 9 bases of the junction unmatched. The CDR3 has 16 residues. The CDR3 spells CASSLDDRDNLETQYF. The CDR3 DNA sequence: TGTGCCAGCAGCTTGGACGACAGGGATAATTTAGAGACCCAGTACTTC.

The V and J genes are TRBV7-9 and TRBJ1-1; D not resolved. Looked up from germline, CDR1 is SEHNR and CDR2 is FQNEAQ (reference sequence). V gave up 5 bases and J gave up 1 base, with 14 bases separating them. The CDR3 totals 15 residues. CDR3 protein: CASSPSRLTNTEAFF. The CDR3 DNA sequence: TGTGCCAGCAGCCCGTCTAGACTGACGAACACTGAAGCTTTCTTT.

The chain uses TRBV24-1 and TRBJ1-2; 9 nucleotides match TRBD1. The V and J ends lost 3 bases and 2 bases, in that order; junction bases with no gene match: 21. Germline CDR1 is KGHDR and CDR2 is SFDVKD. The CDR3 extends over 21 amino acids. In nucleotides, the CDR3 is TGTGCCACCAGTGATAAGGGGTTCCGGGACAGGGCCTTTGGAGAGAACTATGGCTACACCTTC. Translating gives CATSDKGFRDRAFGENYGYTF.